The 20 T cell receptor beta chains below all came from one sample that was sequenced in a study of cytomegalovirus exposure and HLA in healthy donors (dated by TCRdb to 2016 to 2017). The library relied on the immunoSEQ multiplex PCR assay. A mixture of 60 forward primers for TCR Vbeta segments and 13 reverse primers for TCR Jbeta segments was used in the multiplex PCR. TCRdb retrieved this table from immuneACCESS and kept in-frame rearrangements only. Not all clones are present; in checked studies, unresolved V genes account for under half, and no reason is known for the remainder. This sample is represented by approximately 120,000 clones; 70% to 80% of them were singletons. The ten largest clones take up less than 2% of the sample. Sample: PBMCs. The receptors derive from a man in his forties or fifties in good health and CMV-seronegative.

This clone has a handful of counts. The chain uses TRBV7-2 and TRBJ2-1; D might be TRBD2 (5 bases). Germline loops: CDR1 SGHTA, CDR2 FQGNSA. CDR3 length equals 13 residues. With 5 bases removed from V and 7 bases from J, the gap between germline ends came to 12 bases. CDR3 sequence reads: CASSAQRGNEQFF. In nucleotides, the CDR3 is TGTGCCAGCAGCGCTCAACGGGGAAATGAGCAGTTCTTC.

In this sample, this clone turned up once. The rearrangement links TRBV10-2 to TRBJ1-5, with a possible D match to TRBD1 (5 bases). V was cut by 4 bases and J by 0 bases, with 13 bases left in between. The CDR3 sequence is 16 residues long. CDR1 is WSHSY, CDR2 SAAADI, per germline. This CDR3 is CASSVREGNSNQPQHF. CDR3 sequence (DNA): TGCGCCAGCAGTGTGAGGGAGGGGAATAGCAATCAGCCCCAGCATTTT.

CDR3 nucleotides: TGCGCCAGCAGCCAAGAGAACAGTGACACAGATACGCAGTATTTT. This codes for CASSQENSDTDTQYF. The chain couples TRBV4-3 to TRBJ2-3; D is undetermined. V lost 0 bases, J lost 2 bases, and 9 bases lay in between. The CDR3 totals 15 residues. Germline V gene data show CDR1 as LGHNA and CDR2 as YSLEER.

The gene calls are TRBV18 and TRBJ1-2; no reliable D call. The ends were cut back, 0 bases at V and 5 bases at J, with 10 bases in the middle. This CDR3 has 14 amino acids. Per the germline V gene, CDR1 is KGHSH and CDR2 is LQKENI. Here the CDR3 reads CASSPPEGVYGYTF. The CDR3 DNA reads TGTGCCAGCTCACCACCGGAGGGTGTTTATGGCTACACCTTC.

The chain employs TRBV7-9 and TRBJ2-7; D may be TRBD2 (6 bases). From germline, CDR1 is SEHNR and CDR2 FQNEAQ (reference sequence). Deletions cut 5 bases from V and 4 bases from J, with 15 bases between. The CDR3 is made up of 14 amino acids. Written as DNA, the CDR3 is TGTGCCAGCAGCCTCGGAGGGGTAGAATACGAGCAGTACTTC. Translation: CASSLGGVEYEQYF.

The chain recombines TRBV6-5 with TRBJ2-3; possible D gene TRBD2, 5 bases. V was cut by 2 bases and J by 4 bases, with 13 bases left in between. The CDR3 extends over 15 amino acids. Germline V gene data show CDR1 as MNHEY and CDR2 as SVGAGI. The CDR3, as DNA: TGTGCCAGCAGTTACGGGCAGGAGGTGCCAGATACGCAGTATTTT. This gives the protein CASSYGQEVPDTQYF.

The V call is TRBV4-1, the J call TRBJ2-3; no clear D. CDR3 size: 15 residues. The germline V gene has CDR1 MGHRA and CDR2 YSYEKL. The germline V and J ends were trimmed by 5 bases and 0 bases, with 12 bases remaining between them. The CDR3 coding sequence is TGCGCCAGCAGCTACTTGACTCCTAGCACAGATACGCAGTATTTT. It yields the protein CASSYLTPSTDTQYF.

This sequence joins TRBV28 and TRBJ2-3; a weak D match, TRBD2 (6 bases). The CDR3 has 14 residues. Germline V gene sequence: CDR1 MDHEN, CDR2 SYDVKM. V lost 3 bases and J lost 2, with 9 bases in between. The CDR3 bases are TGTGCCAGCAGTTTGGGCGGGGCCACAGATACGCAGTATTTT. This translates into CASSLGGATDTQYF.

The chain employs TRBV5-4 and TRBJ2-5; 13 bases line up with TRBD2. The V and J ends lost 0 bases and 4 bases, in that order; junction bases with no gene match: 3. Germline loops: CDR1 SGHNT, CDR2 YYREEE (reference sequence). The CDR3 runs 16 residues. The CDR3 sequence: CASSLVLAGGSETQYF. The CDR3, as DNA: TGTGCCAGCAGCTTGGTACTAGCGGGGGGGTCAGAGACCCAGTACTTC. The variable domain in full, with the rest retrieved from reference TRBV5-4 and TRBJ2-5, is ETGVTQSPTHLIKTRGQQVTLRCSSQSGHNTVSWYQQALGQGPQFIFQYYREEENGRGNFPPRFSGLQFPNYSSELNVNALELDDSALYLCASSLVLAGGSETQYFGPGTRLLVL.

This chain connects TRBV19 to TRBJ2-7; 9 bases agree with TRBD2. Trimming took 10 bases from V and 1 from J; bases not matched to a gene: 23. Germline lookup yields CDR1 LNHDA and CDR2 SQIVND (reference sequence). The CDR3 contains 19 residues. CDR3 coding DNA: TGTGCCAACCCGACCTTAGACTGGGGCCGTAGCGGGGGATCCTACGAGCAGTACGTC. It is translated as CANPTLDWGRSGGSYEQYV.

The chain links TRBV6-1 to TRBJ1-3; the D gene is possibly TRBD1 (6 bases). The ends were cut back, 3 bases at V and 4 bases at J, with 16 bases in the middle. CDR3 length: 16 residues. CDR1 MNHNS and CDR2 SASEGT come from the germline V gene. The CDR3 DNA reads as TGTGCCAGCAGTGAGAATTTTAGGGGGACGGGAAACACCATATATTTT. Translation gives CASSENFRGTGNTIYF.

The V gene is TRBV7-2, the J gene TRBJ2-3; 8 bases fit TRBD1. Trimming took 5 bases from V and 1 from J; bases not matched to a gene: 8. The CDR3 is 16 residues long. Germline loops: CDR1 SGHTA, CDR2 FQGNSA. In DNA form, the CDR3 reads TGTGCCAGCAGCCCCGCCAGGGGGCCGGGCACAGATACGCAGTATTTT. Its translation: CASSPARGPGTDTQYF.

The chain is built from TRBV5-1 and TRBJ1-1; TRBD1 is a possible D gene (6 bases). V lost 0 bases and J 1 base, leaving 7 bases between the germline ends. Germline CDR1 is SGHRS and CDR2 is YFSETQ. This CDR3 has 14 amino acids. DNA for the CDR3: TGCGCCAGCAGCTTGGGACAGGCGAACACTGAAGCTTTCTTT. Encoded protein: CASSLGQANTEAFF. The full variable domain, with the rest looked up from reference TRBV5-1 and TRBJ1-1, is KAGVTQTPRYLIKTRGQQVTLSCSPISGHRSVSWYQQTPGQGLQFLFEYFSETQRNKGNFPGRFSGRQFSNSRSEMNVSTLELGDSALYLCASSLGQANTEAFFGQGTRLTVV.

The rearrangement uses TRBV30 and TRBJ1-6; D remains unclear. This CDR3 has 15 residues. V lost 2 bases and J lost 7, with 15 bases in between. Germline V gives CDR1 GTSNPN, CDR2 SVGIG (reference sequence). The CDR3 spells CAWSKDSAGNSPLHF. The CDR3 coding sequence is TGTGCCTGGAGTAAGGACTCGGCGGGGAATTCACCCCTCCACTTT.

The chain uses TRBV25-1 and TRBJ1-1; D gene unclear. The CDR3 consists of 15 residues. V gave up 2 bases and J gave up 0 bases, with 10 bases separating them. Germline CDR1 is MGHDK and CDR2 is SYGVNS. CDR3 in amino acids: CASSEVGDMNTEAFF. The CDR3, as DNA: TGTGCCAGCAGTGAAGTTGGAGATATGAACACTGAAGCTTTCTTT.

The CDR3 DNA is TGTGCCAGCAGCTTTGGCTCGGAGCGAGCTTTCTTT. Translating it yields CASSFGSERAFF. The chain uses TRBV5-4 and TRBJ1-1; D ambiguous. The V and J ends lost 2 bases and 10 bases respectively, with 12 bases between them. From germline, CDR1 is SGHNT and CDR2 YYREEE (reference sequence). The CDR3 contains 12 residues.

The chain combines TRBV4-2 with TRBJ1-1, with D uncertain. V was cut by 4 bases and J by 1 base, with 10 bases left in between. This CDR3 has 14 amino acids. Germline lookup yields CDR1 LGHNA and CDR2 YNFKEQ. The CDR3 nucleotides read TGTGCCAGCAGCCTACAGCCCTCGAACACTGAAGCTTTCTTT. Protein product: CASSLQPSNTEAFF.

The chain carries TRBV20-1 and TRBJ2-5, with a tentative D call TRBD2 (5 bases). The CDR3 has 11 amino acids. The germline V gene encodes CDR1 DFQATT and CDR2 SNEGSKA (reference sequence). The chain's CDR3 is CSAEDQETQYF. The CDR3 nucleotides read TGCAGCGCGGAGGACCAAGAGACCCAGTACTTC.

V gene TRBV25-1 combines with J gene TRBJ1-2, with D unclear. Trimming took off 4 bases at V and 4 bases at J, with 7 bases between the two ends. CDR3 length: 12 residues. From germline, CDR1 is MGHDK and CDR2 SYGVNS. The CDR3 nucleotides read TGTGCCAGCAGTGCCGGGTTCTATGGCTACACCTTC. It encodes CASSAGFYGYTF.

The chain couples TRBV5-1 to TRBJ2-3; 7 bases are a match to TRBD1. The germline V gene encodes CDR1 SGHRS and CDR2 YFSETQ. The CDR3 is 16 amino acids. After removal of 4 bases from V and 2 bases from J, the junction contained 10 bases not matched to a gene. The CDR3 sequence: CASSELLGQITDTQYF. In nucleotides, the CDR3 is TGCGCCAGCAGCGAATTGTTGGGACAGATCACAGATACGCAGTATTTT.